Following are 21 T cell receptor beta chains from one sample sequenced in a study. Cells sorted as Tregs were CD4+, CD25+ and CD127-/low. TCRdb re-called the 5' RACE reads with MiXCR, one entry per CDR3 protein. Among around 30,000 distinct CDR3 sequences listed, roughly a quarter were seen once. The sequenced material came from tumor-infiltrating Tregs sorted from the breast tumor. The receptors here all came from a female donor with breast cancer.

This clonotype is medium-sized. The genes are TRBV9 and TRBJ2-7; D remains unclear. Trimming removed 0 bases from V and 0 bases from J, with 10 bases in between. The CDR3 runs to 15 residues. Germline CDR1 SGDLS, CDR2 YYNGEE. Here the CDR3 reads CASSVGIGLSYEQYF. The CDR3, as DNA: TGTGCCAGCAGCGTAGGGATCGGGCTCTCCTACGAGCAGTACTTC.

V usage is TRBV2 and J usage is TRBJ1-5; perhaps TRBD1 as D (6 bases). Germline CDR1 SNHLY, CDR2 FYNNEI. CDR3 length: 14 amino acids. V was trimmed by 1 base and J by 3 bases, leaving 7 bases between them. The DNA for the CDR3 is TGTGCCAGCAGTGAAGGGGACATCAATCAGCCCCAGCATTTT. Its protein product is CASSEGDINQPQHF.

This clonotype counts as medium-sized. The rearrangement joins TRBV24-1 to TRBJ1-5; D is unclear. Germline-derived CDR1 and CDR2 are KGHDR and SFDVKD. CDR3 size: 14 residues. The germline V and J ends were trimmed by 6 bases and 6 bases, with 14 bases remaining between them. The CDR3, as DNA: TGTGCCACCAGTCCAAGGGAGTTCGGTCAGCCCCAGCATTTT. Translation gives CATSPREFGQPQHF.

This clonotype was counted between two and nine times. This chain links TRBV19 with TRBJ2-1; TRBD2 agrees at 8 bases. Trimming at V came to 2 bases and at J to 10 bases, leaving 13 bases not matched to a gene. This CDR3 region has 16 residues. CDR1 and CDR2 from the germline V gene are LNHDA and SQIVND (reference sequence). The CDR3 sequence is CASSIMKAGAFEEQFF. The CDR3 DNA sequence: TGTGCCAGTAGTATAATGAAAGCGGGAGCGTTTGAGGAGCAGTTCTTC.

This clonotype is medium-sized within its sample. J is TRBJ2-5 and V is TRBV20-1; D perhaps matches TRBD1 (8 bases). The CDR3 is 14 amino acids. Trimming took 4 bases from V and 4 from J, leaving 16 bases between them. The germline V gene has CDR1 DFQATT and CDR2 SNEGSKA (reference sequence). Written as DNA, the CDR3 is TGCAGTGCTAACCCAACAGGGGGGGGAGAGACCCAGTACTTC. This encodes CSANPTGGGETQYF.

V gene TRBV20-1 combines with J gene TRBJ1-5; a possible D gene is TRBD1 (5 bases). The CDR3 has 15 residues. The V end was cut by 0 bases, the J end by 5 bases, with 14 bases between. Germline CDR1 and CDR2: DFQATT and SNEGSKA (reference sequence). CDR3 coding DNA: TGCAGTGCTAGAGAAAGGGGCAGGGTTGATCAGCCCCAGCATTTT. This codes for CSARERGRVDQPQHF.

About this clonotype itself: A junction end diverges from the germline sequence, so it may reflect a read error. The chain carries TRBV12-3 or TRBV12-4 and TRBJ1-1; TRBD1 might be the D (5 bases). The CDR3 loop spans 13 amino acids. This CDR3 reads CASSLASGTEALF. The CDR3 nucleotides read TGTGCCAGCAGTTTAGCTTCGGGGACCGAAGCTCTCTTT.

This clonotype was detected many times. The DNA of the CDR3 is TGCGCCAGCAGCCAAGGGGAGGAGCTTAGCAATCAGCCCCAGCATTTT. It is translated as CASSQGEELSNQPQHF. This rearrangement joins TRBV4-1 to TRBJ1-5; no clear D gene. The CDR3 is made up of 16 amino acids. V dropped 1 base and J dropped 0 bases, with 10 bases sitting between them. Germline CDR1 reads MGHRA; CDR2 reads YSYEKL.

The chain is built from TRBV2 and TRBJ2-3; 13 positions match TRBD2. The V and J ends lost 6 bases and 2 bases, in that order; junction bases with no gene match: 8. Germline-derived CDR1 and CDR2 are SNHLY and FYNNEI. This CDR3 spans 17 amino acids. CDR3 in amino acids: CASRARGTSGITDTQYF. Here the CDR3 DNA reads TGTGCCAGCAGAGCAAGAGGGACTAGCGGGATCACAGATACGCAGTATTTT.

This clonotype was seen many times. The genes are TRBV6-6 and TRBJ1-1; D ambiguous. The length of the CDR3 is 14 residues. With 10 bases removed from V and 4 bases from J, the gap between germline ends came to 19 bases. Per germline, CDR1 MNHNY and CDR2 SVGAGI (reference sequence). The CDR3 bases are TGTGCCACCACAATTATGGTTCGGGGCACTGAAGCTTTCTTT. Protein: CATTIMVRGTEAFF.

The chain is built from TRBV10-3 and TRBJ2-1, with 9 bases fitting TRBD1. Per germline, CDR1 ENHRY and CDR2 SYGVKD. V shed 2 bases, J shed 3 bases, and the junction held 5 bases outside the gene matches. This CDR3 is built from 16 residues. CDR3 nucleotides: TGTGCCATCAGTGAGGGTGAGGGACAGGGCTACAATGAGCAGTTCTTC. This gives the protein CAISEGEGQGYNEQFF.

Comments on this clonotype: The junction departs from the called germline gene at one end, perhaps through a read error. This chain links TRBV4-2 with TRBJ2-7, with 9 bases that match TRBD2. Germline values: CDR1 LGHNA, CDR2 YNFKEQ. This CDR3 is built from 16 residues. CDR3 region: CTSSQEGTSPSYEQYF. CDR3 bases: TGTACCAGCAGCCAAGAGGGGACTAGCCCCTCCTACGAGCAGTACTTC.

This clonotype was picked up a small number of times. A junction end diverges from the germline sequence, so it may reflect a read error. This sequence joins TRBV24-1 and TRBJ2-2, with D possibly matching TRBD2 (5 bases). The CDR3 length is 14 residues. Germline CDR1 reads KGHDR; CDR2 reads SFDVKD. The CDR3 DNA reads as TGTGCCACCAGTGGTCGGACCCACACCGGGGAGCAGTTTTTT. Encoded protein: CATSGRTHTGEQFF.

Note on this clonotype: This may be a read error: a much more frequent sequence differs by one nucleotide. The chain links TRBV7-3 to TRBJ2-1; possibly TRBD2 for D (5 bases). Germline V gives CDR1 SGHTA, CDR2 FQGTGA. The CDR3 loop spans 13 amino acids. In DNA, the CDR3 is TGTGCCAGCAGCCAGGAAGGGTTCGGGGAGCAGCTCTTC. Its protein product is CASSQEGFGEQLF.

The V gene is TRBV9, the J gene TRBJ2-1, with 7 bases that match TRBD2. The V segment lost 2 bases and the J segment 2 bases; nucleotides outside the gene matches: 4. The germline V gene has CDR1 SGDLS and CDR2 YYNGEE. There are 15 residues in the CDR3. The chain's CDR3 is CASSVGGSAYNEQFF. The DNA of the CDR3 is TGTGCCAGCAGCGTCGGCGGGAGCGCCTACAATGAGCAGTTCTTC. The complete variable domain, with remaining parts taken from reference TRBV9 and TRBJ2-1, reads DSGVTQTPKHLITATGQRVTLRCSPRSGDLSVYWYQQSLDQGLQFLIQYYNGEERAKGNILERFSAQQFPDLHSELNLSSLELGDSALYFCASSVGGSAYNEQFFGPGTRLTVL.

As regards this clonotype: One end of the junction varies from germline; a read error may be responsible. The J gene is TRBJ1-5, the V gene TRBV27; D unresolved. Germline V gene lookup returns CDR1 MNHEY and CDR2 SMNVEV (reference sequence). This CDR3 region has 16 residues. CDR3 sequence: CVSSPDRRLGNQPQHF. The CDR3 DNA reads TGTGTCAGCAGCCCGGACCGTCGACTGGGCAATCAGCCCCAGCATTTT.

Remarks on this clonotype: At one of its ends the junction is not consistent with the germline gene, which may arise from a read error. The rearrangement uses TRBV6-1 and TRBJ2-7; D possibly corresponds to TRBD2 (6 bases). CDR3 size: 16 residues. Germline V gene sequence: CDR1 MNHNS, CDR2 SASEGT. The CDR3 bases are TGTGCCGGCAGTGACGAGGTCCGGGACTCACATGGGGAGCAGTACTTC. Its protein product is CAGSDEVRDSHGEQYF.

In its sample, this clonotype was seen a few times. The rearrangement links TRBV19 to TRBJ1-5, with a tentative D call TRBD1 (5 bases). The V and J ends lost 5 bases and 1 base respectively, with 9 bases between them. CDR3 length: 14 amino acids. CDR1 is LNHDA and CDR2 is SQIVND in the germline V gene (reference sequence). This CDR3 reads CASSLWGSNQPQHF. CDR3 bases: TGTGCCAGTAGTCTGTGGGGGAGCAATCAGCCCCAGCATTTT. The whole variable domain, remainder taken from reference TRBV19 and TRBJ1-5, is DGGITQSPKYLFRKEGQNVTLSCEQNLNHDAMYWYRQDPGQGLRLIYYSQIVNDFQKGDIAEGYSVSREKKESFPLTVTSAQKNPTAFYLCASSLWGSNQPQHFGDGTRLSIL.

The rearrangement uses TRBV6-5 and TRBJ1-1; D gene unclear. Germline V lookup: CDR1 MNHEY, CDR2 SVGAGI. The length of the CDR3 is 14 residues. V shed 1 base and J shed 2 bases, with 8 bases lying between them. The CDR3 loop reads CASSYYSGNTEAFF. The CDR3 bases are TGTGCCAGCAGTTACTATTCGGGTAACACTGAAGCTTTCTTT.

V gene TRBV19 combines with J gene TRBJ1-5; 8 bases agree with TRBD1. The V and J ends lost 4 bases and 3 bases, in that order; junction bases with no gene match: 5. The V gene's germline CDR1 is LNHDA and CDR2 SQIVND (reference sequence). The CDR3 length is 15 residues. DNA of the CDR3: TGTGCCAGTAGTACGGACAGGGTGATCAATCAGCCCCAGCATTTT. Protein sequence: CASSTDRVINQPQHF.

This clonotype was seen many times. This chain joins TRBV25-1 and TRBJ2-1; D unresolved. Germline V CDR1 and CDR2: MGHDK, SYGVNS. This CDR3 has 14 residues. Trimming shortened V by 4 bases and J by 6 bases, and 13 bases separated the two germline ends. CDR3 region: CASSAAADFNEQFF. The CDR3 coding sequence is TGTGCCAGCAGTGCCGCAGCAGACTTCAATGAGCAGTTCTTC.